This TCR beta chain was identified in a study of shared clonotypes between healthy human individuals. This table comes from immunoSEQ multiplex PCR, and its TCRdb copy is limited to in-frame clones, with some not included. The profile shows about 980,000 clones, 60% to 85% of them singletons. Trimming removed 2 bases from V and 5 bases from J, with 8 bases in between. Germline CDR1 reads SGHDT; CDR2 reads YYEEEE. The CDR3 has 13 residues. The sample comprised memory CD4+ T cells sorted from blood. Stated subset: CD45RA-negative fraction. This sequence originates from a man younger than 35 in good health. This chain joins TRBV5-6 and TRBJ2-4, with unresolved D. CDR3 sequence (DNA): TGTGCCAGCAGCTTCCTAGGAGAAAACATTCAGTACTTC. Translation gives CASSFLGENIQYF. Full variable domain (remainder filled in from reference TRBV5-6 and TRBJ2-4): DAGVTQSPTHLIKTRGQQVTLRCSPKSGHDTVSWYQQALGQGPQFIFQYYEEEERQRGNFPDRFSGHQFPNYSSELNVNALLLGDSALYLCASSFLGENIQYFGAGTRLSVL.